Listed here are 12 T cell receptor beta chains from one sample, sequenced in a study of OX40 agonist ivuxolimab in advanced cancers. Sequenced by immunoSEQ multiplex PCR; TCRdb stores in-frame clones only, minus some. This sample has 150,000 to 180,000 clones, with approximately 94% found just once. Material: CD4+ or CD8+ T cells sorted from blood, obtained in a trial of the OX40 agonist ivuxolimab. These receptor sequences come from an adult with an advanced solid tumor such as melanoma, head and neck, liver or kidney cancer.

DNA of the CDR3: TGTGCCAGCAGTGGCTGGACAGGGGGTGATGGCGAGCAGTACTTC. It yields the protein CASSGWTGGDGEQYF. This chain joins TRBV27 and TRBJ2-7, with 10 bases that match TRBD1. CDR3 length: 15 amino acids. From germline, CDR1 is MNHEY and CDR2 SMNVEV (reference sequence). Unmatched junction bases numbered 10, after V lost 5 bases and J lost 6 bases.

V usage is TRBV11-1 and J usage is TRBJ2-3; a weak D match, TRBD1 (6 bases). The V end was cut by 4 bases, the J end by 0 bases, with 11 bases between. The CDR3 loop spans 15 amino acids. Germline assignment: CDR1 SGHAT and CDR2 FQDESV (reference sequence). For the CDR3, the DNA is TGTGCCAGCAGCTCCACGGGACATAGCACAGATACGCAGTATTTT. Its translation is CASSSTGHSTDTQYF.

This chain links TRBV6-5 with TRBJ1-1; no reliable D call. The ends were cut back, 0 bases at V and 2 bases at J, with 13 bases in the middle. CDR3 length: 16 residues. CDR1 and CDR2 from the germline V gene are MNHEY and SVGAGI. CDR3 nucleotide sequence: TGTGCCAGCAGTTACTCGACTAAGGGATTAAACACTGAAGCTTTCTTT. As protein: CASSYSTKGLNTEAFF.

The chain links TRBV11-2 to TRBJ2-5; perhaps D is TRBD1 or TRBD2 (6 bases each). V was pared by 8 bases and J by 4 bases, with 17 bases between. In germline, CDR1 is SGHAT, CDR2 FQNNGV. The CDR3 loop spans 14 amino acids. The CDR3 reads CASRETGGIETQYF. In nucleotides, the CDR3 is TGTGCCAGCCGGGAGACAGGAGGAATAGAGACCCAGTACTTC.

The V and J genes are TRBV4-3 and TRBJ1-2; 7 nucleotides match TRBD1. This CDR3 is built from 15 residues. Germline V lookup: CDR1 LGHNA, CDR2 YSLEER. Trimming at V came to 4 bases and at J to 3 bases, leaving 8 bases not matched to a gene. The CDR3 is CASSPGAGGYYGYTF. The CDR3 bases are TGCGCCAGCAGCCCGGGGGCAGGGGGTTACTATGGCTACACCTTC.

The V call is TRBV5-5, the J call TRBJ2-7; D is uncertain. Germline lookup yields CDR1 SGHKS and CDR2 YYEKEE (reference sequence). The CDR3 is 16 residues long. Trimming cost V 0 bases and J 1 base, with 14 bases left between them. The CDR3 loop reads CASSLALRLNSYEQYF. The CDR3 DNA follows: TGTGCCAGCAGCTTGGCCCTTAGACTTAATTCCTACGAGCAGTACTTC.

The chain has TRBV28 and TRBJ2-7; D may be TRBD1 (5 bases). This CDR3 is 13 amino acids long. Trimming took 9 bases from V and 2 from J, leaving 14 bases between them. Germline CDR1 reads MDHEN; CDR2 reads SYDVKM. For the CDR3, the DNA is TGTGCCAGTCGTAGCCAGGGCACCTACGAGCAGTACTTC. The encoded protein is CASRSQGTYEQYF.

The V and J genes are TRBV28 and TRBJ1-2, with a possible D match to TRBD1 (6 bases). This CDR3 spans 14 amino acids. V lost 5 bases, J lost 4 bases, and 14 bases lay in between. Per the germline V gene, CDR1 is MDHEN and CDR2 is SYDVKM. The CDR3 spells CASSPATGTYGYTF. CDR3 nucleotides: TGTGCCAGCAGTCCGGCGACAGGCACCTATGGCTACACCTTC.

The chain couples TRBV7-6 to TRBJ2-5; D call uncertain. Trimming pared 11 bases from V and 0 bases from J, leaving 7 bases between. This CDR3 is 11 amino acids long. Per germline, CDR1 SGHVS and CDR2 FNYEAQ. The chain's CDR3 is CASAYQETQYF. CDR3 sequence (DNA): TGTGCCTCCGCGTACCAAGAGACCCAGTACTTC.

This rearrangement joins TRBV4-3 to TRBJ2-1; 15 bases line up with TRBD2. This CDR3 has 18 residues. Germline V gene sequence: CDR1 LGHNA, CDR2 YSLEER. Trimming cost V 4 bases and J 4 bases; bases outside gene matches: 8. In DNA, the CDR3 is TGCGCCAGCAGCCCGGCCGGGACTAGCGGGGGGCTGTACAATGAGCAGTTCTTC. This encodes CASSPAGTSGGLYNEQFF.

This clone has just one count. The chain links TRBV7-2 to TRBJ2-1; TRBD1 matches 7 bases. Trimming cost V 3 bases and J 6 bases; bases outside gene matches: 5. There are 14 residues in the CDR3. Germline V gene data show CDR1 as SGHTA and CDR2 as FQGNSA. The CDR3 sequence: CASSFWDSFNEQFF. The CDR3 coding sequence is TGTGCCAGCAGCTTTTGGGACAGTTTCAATGAGCAGTTCTTC.

This chain joins TRBV6-5 and TRBJ2-7; 7 bases line up with TRBD2. The CDR3 is 13 residues long. In germline, CDR1 is MNHEY, CDR2 SVGAGI. With 2 bases clipped from V and 2 bases from J, the junction kept 0 bases outside the gene matches. In nucleotides, the CDR3 is TGTGCCAGCAGTTACGCGGGGGCCTACGAGCAGTACTTC. It encodes CASSYAGAYEQYF.